This entry lists 28 T cell receptor beta chains sequenced from one sample in a study of beta chain features in type 1 diabetes. The authors reverse transcribed all of the isolated RNA, so sequencing captured expressed TCRB transcripts. Sequencing used immunoSEQ multiplex PCR; TCRdb keeps in-frame clones, though not all of them. Found here are hundreds of thousands of clones, roughly 15% of them singletons; the top ten hold approximately 0.093%. Material: naive CD4+ T cells from blood. Receptors were obtained from a man between 18 and 35 years old in good health.

The CDR3 protein is CASSLWTGGTYEQYF. CDR3 nucleotide sequence: TGTGCCAGCAGTTTATGGACAGGGGGTACCTACGAGCAGTACTTC. V is TRBV28 and J is TRBJ2-7; 9 bases map to TRBD1. CDR1 is MDHEN, CDR2 SYDVKM, per germline. With V trimmed by 0 bases and J by 2 bases, 2 bases remained unmatched. The CDR3 loop spans 15 amino acids.

The J gene is TRBJ2-1, the V gene TRBV7-9; D is unresolved. The V end lost 0 bases, the J end lost 9 bases, and 18 bases lay between the germline ends. The length of the CDR3 is 16 residues. Germline V gives CDR1 SEHNR, CDR2 FQNEAQ (reference sequence). The CDR3 reads CASSLAVAGPQGEQFF. The DNA for the CDR3 is TGTGCCAGCAGCTTAGCTGTGGCAGGCCCCCAAGGTGAGCAGTTCTTC. Full variable domain (missing parts from reference TRBV7-9 and TRBJ2-1): DTGVSQNPRHKITKRGQNVTFRCDPISEHNRLYWYRQTLGQGPEFLTYFQNEAQLEKSRLLSDRFSAERPKGSFSTLEIQRTEQGDSAMYLCASSLAVAGPQGEQFFGPGTRLTVL.

The chain links TRBV28 to TRBJ1-2, with TRBD1 as a possible D gene (5 bases). CDR1 MDHEN and CDR2 SYDVKM come from the germline V gene. V was shortened by 6 bases and J by 4 bases, with 15 bases between the two germline ends. CDR3 length: 14 amino acids. The CDR3 nucleotides are TGTGCCAGCAGCTTAAGTCCAGGGATCTATGGCTACACCTTC. Protein product: CASSLSPGIYGYTF.

This clone was observed a few times. This rearrangement joins TRBV11-1 to TRBJ2-6; TRBD1 might be the D (5 bases). In germline, CDR1 is SGHAT, CDR2 FQDESV (reference sequence). Trimming shortened V by 5 bases and J by 2 bases, and 22 bases separated the two germline ends. This CDR3 has 19 residues. In DNA, the CDR3 is TGTGCCAGCAGCCTACCTACTTACCAGGGATCTACTGGGGCCAACGTCCTGACTTTC. Its protein is CASSLPTYQGSTGANVLTF.

This clone was found a few times. This chain uses TRBV5-1 with TRBJ2-7; TRBD2 matches 7 bases. The CDR3 has 15 amino acids. The germline V gene has CDR1 SGHRS and CDR2 YFSETQ. Losses at the gene ends were 4 bases for V and 2 bases for J; bases not matched to a gene: 9. CDR3 amino acids: CASSPRAGNPYEQYF. CDR3 sequence (DNA): TGCGCCAGCAGCCCCAGAGCGGGGAACCCCTACGAGCAGTACTTC.

Only a few counts were recorded for this clone. This sequence joins TRBV2 and TRBJ1-2, with unresolved D. Germline CDR1 is SNHLY and CDR2 is FYNNEI. This CDR3 comprises 10 residues. V shed 5 bases and J shed 6 bases, with 4 bases lying between them. The CDR3 DNA is TGTGCCAGCAGTCTAGATGGCTACACCTTC. It yields the protein CASSLDGYTF.

This clone was found a few times. This sequence joins TRBV6-4 and TRBJ2-7; 10 bases line up with TRBD1. This CDR3 spans 18 amino acids. With 6 bases clipped from V and 1 base from J, the junction kept 15 bases outside the gene matches. Germline V CDR1 and CDR2: MRHNA, SNTAGT. The CDR3 protein is CASRGDRGLVSHSYEQYF. DNA for the CDR3: TGTGCCAGCAGAGGGGACAGGGGTCTAGTCAGCCATTCCTACGAGCAGTACTTC.

This clone was counted only a few times. Here the CDR3 reads CAIKAGPGTNVETQYF. For the CDR3, the DNA is TGTGCCATCAAAGCGGGGCCTGGGACAAACGTAGAGACCCAGTACTTC. This chain uses TRBV10-3 with TRBJ2-5, with D maybe TRBD2 (7 bases). The CDR3 totals 16 residues. The V end lost 7 bases, the J end lost 4 bases, and 22 bases lay between the germline ends. Per germline, CDR1 ENHRY and CDR2 SYGVKD.

The V gene is TRBV5-1, the J gene TRBJ1-2, with no clear D. V was trimmed by 1 base and J by 5 bases, leaving 12 bases between them. Per germline, CDR1 SGHRS and CDR2 YFSETQ. This CDR3 is 14 amino acids long. CDR3 in DNA: TGCGCCAGCAGCTTGTTTACAGACTTATATGGCTACACCTTC. It yields the protein CASSLFTDLYGYTF.

V usage is TRBV28 and J usage is TRBJ2-1; 8 nucleotides agree with TRBD2. V lost 5 bases, J lost 6 bases, and 12 bases stayed unmatched. This CDR3 region has 16 residues. CDR1 is MDHEN and CDR2 is SYDVKM in the germline V gene. The CDR3 is CASSPSLTGGPNEQFF. CDR3 sequence (DNA): TGTGCCAGCAGTCCCTCTCTGACGGGAGGGCCCAATGAGCAGTTCTTC.

This clone has more than one count but fewer than ten. V gene TRBV7-9 combines with J gene TRBJ1-1, with TRBD1 identical over 7 bases. V lost 4 bases to trimming and J lost 5 bases; unmatched junction nucleotides: 7. CDR1 and CDR2 (germline): SEHNR, FQNEAQ (reference sequence). The CDR3 is made up of 14 amino acids. CDR3 in DNA: TGTGCCAGCAGCTCCTTCAGGGGGGTGACTGAAGCTTTCTTT. This codes for CASSSFRGVTEAFF. The variable domain in full, completed from reference TRBV7-9 and TRBJ1-1, reads DTGVSQNPRHKITKRGQNVTFRCDPISEHNRLYWYRQTLGQGPEFLTYFQNEAQLEKSRLLSDRFSAERPKGSFSTLEIQRTEQGDSAMYLCASSSFRGVTEAFFGQGTRLTVV.

The rearrangement uses TRBV7-2 and TRBJ1-1, with TRBD1 identical over 7 bases. The V and J ends lost 7 bases and 11 bases, in that order; junction bases with no gene match: 16. Germline lookup yields CDR1 SGHTA and CDR2 FQGNSA. The CDR3 has 14 amino acids. The chain's CDR3 is CASMPGQPRYGAFF. For the CDR3, the DNA is TGTGCCAGCATGCCGGGACAGCCAAGATATGGCGCTTTCTTT.

This clone was counted between two and nine times. The V and J genes are TRBV2 and TRBJ1-2; D is undetermined. CDR1 is SNHLY and CDR2 is FYNNEI in the germline V gene. The CDR3 contains 12 residues. Trimming pared 8 bases from V and 0 bases from J, leaving 7 bases between. In DNA form, the CDR3 reads TGTGCCAGCTCGAAAGCTAACTATGGCTACACCTTC. Translated, it gives CASSKANYGYTF.

This clone turned up a few times. V usage is TRBV7-2 and J usage is TRBJ2-7, with D unclear. From germline, CDR1 is SGHTA and CDR2 FQGNSA. The CDR3 length is 12 residues. Trimming took 6 bases from V and 2 from J, leaving 8 bases between them. CDR3: CASSSTPYEQYF. The DNA of the CDR3 is TGTGCCAGCAGTTCCACCCCCTACGAGCAGTACTTC.

This clone was picked up a small number of times. V and J are TRBV5-1 and TRBJ2-7; 7 positions agree with TRBD1. Trimming cost V 1 base and J 0 bases; bases outside gene matches: 10. Germline loops: CDR1 SGHRS, CDR2 YFSETQ. This CDR3 region has 17 residues. CDR3 sequence reads: CASSLFKGATSSYEQYF. The CDR3 nucleotides read TGCGCCAGCAGCTTGTTCAAGGGGGCTACGAGCTCCTACGAGCAGTACTTC. The variable domain in full, with the rest retrieved from reference TRBV5-1 and TRBJ2-7, is KAGVTQTPRYLIKTRGQQVTLSCSPISGHRSVSWYQQTPGQGLQFLFEYFSETQRNKGNFPGRFSGRQFSNSRSEMNVSTLELGDSALYLCASSLFKGATSSYEQYFGPGTRLTVT.

This clone was observed a few times. The chain couples TRBV18 to TRBJ2-6, with D uncertain. V was trimmed by 3 bases and J by 0 bases, leaving 6 bases between them. The CDR3 sequence is 15 residues long. CDR1 KGHSH and CDR2 LQKENI come from the germline V gene. The CDR3, as DNA: TGTGCCAGCTCACCGGGATACTCTGGGGCCAACGTCCTGACTTTC. This translates into CASSPGYSGANVLTF.

This clone was picked up a small number of times. V gene TRBV7-9 combines with J gene TRBJ1-1; no definite D call. The V gene's germline CDR1 is SEHNR and CDR2 FQNEAQ (reference sequence). The germline V and J ends were trimmed by 6 bases and 1 base, with 15 bases remaining between them. The CDR3 runs to 15 residues. The CDR3 nucleotides read TGTGCCAGCAGTCCTACTTTACAGCAGAACACTGAAGCTTTCTTT. It is translated as CASSPTLQQNTEAFF.

CDR3 sequence: CASSVEGARQAFF. CDR3 nucleotides: TGTGCCAGCAGCGTGGAGGGGGCGAGGCAAGCTTTCTTT. The J gene is TRBJ1-1, the V gene TRBV9, with 7 bases aligning to TRBD1. Germline V gives CDR1 SGDLS, CDR2 YYNGEE. The CDR3 loop spans 13 amino acids. With 2 bases clipped from V and 9 bases from J, the junction kept 7 bases outside the gene matches.

A note on this clone: Relative to the germline gene, one junction end is altered; a read error may explain this. The chain couples TRBV4-2 to TRBJ2-1, with 14 bases that match TRBD2. Germline V gene data show CDR1 as LGHNA and CDR2 as YNFKEQ. This CDR3 spans 16 amino acids. The CDR3 is CASSQGTGTSGGGMIF. CDR3 DNA: TGTGCCAGCAGCCAAGGCACCGGGACTAGCGGGGGCGGCATGATCTTC.

This clone was seen a handful of times. This CDR3 is also generated by other DNA sequences in the sample. V gene TRBV28 combines with J gene TRBJ1-2; 10 nucleotides align to TRBD1. The germline gives CDR1 MDHEN, CDR2 SYDVKM. This CDR3 region has 13 residues. J gave up 5 bases and V 5 bases, and 2 bases lay outside the gene matches. CDR3 protein: CASSPGQGYGYTF. CDR3 bases: TGTGCCAGCAGTCCGGGACAGGGGTATGGCTACACCTTC.

The chain joins TRBV9 to TRBJ2-1; 10 bases are a match to TRBD2. Germline V CDR1 and CDR2: SGDLS, YYNGEE. CDR3 length equals 19 residues. Unmatched junction bases numbered 17, after V lost 4 bases and J lost 4 bases. CDR3 amino acids: CASSSGTSVFGIEYNEQFF. For the CDR3, the DNA is TGTGCCAGCAGCTCCGGGACTAGCGTGTTCGGGATCGAGTACAATGAGCAGTTCTTC.

The table lists this clone with a few counts. The gene calls are TRBV7-2 and TRBJ2-5; no clear D. CDR3 length equals 14 residues. Germline V gene sequence: CDR1 SGHTA, CDR2 FQGNSA. Trimming removed 4 bases at V and 2 bases at J, with 11 bases between. This CDR3 reads CASSYPDPQETQYF. As DNA, the CDR3 is TGTGCCAGCAGCTATCCGGACCCACAAGAGACCCAGTACTTC.

The chain joins TRBV10-3 to TRBJ1-4; D is possibly TRBD1 (6 bases). Looked up from germline, CDR1 is ENHRY and CDR2 is SYGVKD. The length of the CDR3 is 14 residues. V lost 10 bases and J lost 2, with 14 bases in between. CDR3 region: CASSPGATNEKLFF. Written as DNA, the CDR3 is TGTGCCAGCAGCCCAGGGGCTACTAATGAAAAACTGTTTTTT.

This clone was seen only a few times. The chain combines TRBV27 with TRBJ2-5; TRBD1 is a possible D gene (5 bases). Germline V lookup: CDR1 MNHEY, CDR2 SMNVEV (reference sequence). The CDR3 covers 17 residues. V shed 3 bases and J shed 5 bases, with 22 bases lying between them. The CDR3 protein is CASSLWGQKKGWETQYF. CDR3 sequence (DNA): TGTGCCAGCAGTTTGTGGGGCCAGAAAAAGGGTTGGGAGACCCAGTACTTC.

The chain joins TRBV7-2 to TRBJ2-5; 7 bases line up with TRBD2. The V segment lost 2 bases and the J segment 7 bases; nucleotides outside the gene matches: 4. From germline, CDR1 is SGHTA and CDR2 FQGNSA. The CDR3 extends over 13 amino acids. CDR3 sequence: CASSLTGGGTQYF. The CDR3 nucleotides are TGTGCCAGCAGCTTAACGGGGGGTGGGACCCAGTACTTC.

The chain uses TRBV7-3 and TRBJ2-7; the D call may be TRBD1 or TRBD2 (5 bases each). Germline CDR1 SGHTA, CDR2 FQGTGA. The V gene lost 5 bases and the J gene lost 3 bases, with 17 bases spanning the gap. The CDR3 is 15 residues long. The CDR3 here is CASSPAGTGRYEQYF. The CDR3 nucleotides read TGTGCCAGCAGCCCGGCCGGGACGGGCCGCTACGAGCAGTACTTC.

The chain uses TRBV5-6 and TRBJ2-7; tentative D call: TRBD2 (7 bases). Germline CDR1 reads SGHDT; CDR2 reads YYEEEE. V lost 6 bases, J lost 0 bases, and 19 bases lay in between. The CDR3 extends over 16 amino acids. The CDR3 DNA follows: TGTGCCAGCACCAACTTATCGGGGGGCTTCTCCTACGAGCAGTACTTC. Protein sequence: CASTNLSGGFSYEQYF.

The chain links TRBV5-1 to TRBJ1-2; TRBD1 agrees at 7 bases. From germline, CDR1 is SGHRS and CDR2 YFSETQ. The length of the CDR3 is 14 residues. Trimming at V came to 7 bases and at J to 5 bases, leaving 11 bases not matched to a gene. The CDR3 loop reads CASGRTGVGYGYTF. DNA for the CDR3: TGCGCCAGCGGAAGAACAGGGGTAGGGTATGGCTACACCTTC.